This TCR beta chain was profiled in a study of T-cell reconstitution after alpha-beta-depleted transplantation in children. A library of TCRbeta sequences, prepared with unique molecular identifiers, was generated. Using its own MiXCR run on the PCR reads, TCRdb lists one record per CDR3 protein. This sample carries about 150,000 distinct CDR3 sequences, 8% to 10% of them seen once, and the ten largest clones take over 15%. V was shortened by 3 bases and J by 6 bases, with 12 bases between the two germline ends. The CDR3 consists of 14 residues. The chain joins TRBV12-3 or TRBV12-4 to TRBJ1-5; no clear D gene. This receptor was taken from a female patient aged 2 to 10 who had a stem cell transplant for congenital amegakaryocytic thrombocytopenia, so the T cells may come from the graft donor. Sequenced material: PBMCs, mostly from graft donor cells, taken 180 days after TCRalphabeta/CD19-depleted stem cell transplant. The CDR3 sequence is CASSFGVVGQPQHF. The CDR3 DNA sequence: TGTGCCAGCAGTTTTGGGGTGGTGGGTCAGCCCCAGCATTTT.